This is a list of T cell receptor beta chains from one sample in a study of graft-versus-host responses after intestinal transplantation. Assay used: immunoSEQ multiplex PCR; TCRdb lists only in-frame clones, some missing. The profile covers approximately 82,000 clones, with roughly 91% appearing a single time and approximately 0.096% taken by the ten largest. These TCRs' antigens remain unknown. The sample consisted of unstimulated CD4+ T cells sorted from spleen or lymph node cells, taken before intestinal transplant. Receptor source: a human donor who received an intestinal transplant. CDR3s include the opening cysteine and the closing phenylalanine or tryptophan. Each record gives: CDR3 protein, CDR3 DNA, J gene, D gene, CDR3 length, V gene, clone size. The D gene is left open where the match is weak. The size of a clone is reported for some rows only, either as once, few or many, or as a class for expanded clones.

CDR3: CASSNIGGGEQYF
DNA: TGTGCCAGCAGCAACATAGGCGGGGGCGAGCAGTACTTC
J: TRBJ2-7
D: TRBD2
length: 13
V: TRBV7-6
size: .

CDR3: CAWDRGPGGYGYTF
DNA: TGTGCCTGGGACAGGGGCCCGGGGGGCTATGGCTACACCTTC
J: TRBJ1-2
D: TRBD1
length: 14
V: TRBV30
size: .

CDR3: CASSFGLSGNTIYF
DNA: TGTGCCAGCAGCTTTGGACTGTCTGGAAACACCATATATTTT
J: TRBJ1-3
D: .
length: 14
V: TRBV5-8
size: .

CDR3: CAWNGDRGGDTQYF
DNA: TGTGCCTGGAATGGAGACAGGGGGGGAGATACGCAGTATTTT
J: TRBJ2-3
D: TRBD1
length: 14
V: TRBV30
size: .

CDR3: CASSDFTSGANQETQYF
DNA: TGTGCCAGCAGTGACTTTACTAGCGGGGCGAACCAAGAGACCCAGTACTTC
J: TRBJ2-5
D: TRBD2
length: 17
V: TRBV25-1
size: .

CDR3: CASRSRTGPNTEAFF
DNA: TGTGCCAGCAGGTCCCGAACAGGGCCGAACACTGAAGCTTTCTTT
J: TRBJ1-1
D: .
length: 15
V: TRBV6-1
size: .

CDR3: CASSPGGRVGEQYF
DNA: TGCGCCAGCAGCCCGGGAGGAAGGGTTGGGGAGCAGTACTTC
J: TRBJ2-7
D: TRBD2
length: 14
V: TRBV5-1
size: .

CDR3: CASSWGTSGGAKNIQYF
DNA: TGCGCCAGCAGTTGGGGGACTAGCGGGGGGGCCAAAAACATTCAGTACTTC
J: TRBJ2-4
D: TRBD2
length: 17
V: TRBV5-1
size: .

CDR3: CASSVGGGAPYEQYF
DNA: TGTGCCAGCAGCGTTGGAGGGGGCGCCCCCTACGAGCAGTACTTC
J: TRBJ2-7
D: .
length: 15
V: TRBV9
size: .

CDR3: CASSPNRGSGANVLTF
DNA: TGTGCCAGCAGTCCAAACAGGGGCTCTGGGGCCAACGTCCTGACTTTC
J: TRBJ2-6
D: TRBD1
length: 16
V: TRBV27
size: .

CDR3: CASSLAGGGARNEQFF
DNA: TGCGCCAGCAGCTTGGCCGGCGGGGGGGCGCGGAATGAGCAGTTCTTC
J: TRBJ2-1
D: TRBD2
length: 16
V: TRBV5-1
size: .

CDR3: CASSALGGAEQYF
DNA: TGTGCCAGTAGTGCCCTCGGGGGGGCCGAGCAGTACTTC
J: TRBJ2-7
D: TRBD2
length: 13
V: TRBV19
size: once

CDR3: CTSSQAPASSYEQYF
DNA: TGCACCAGCAGCCAAGCCCCAGCTAGCTCCTACGAGCAGTACTTC
J: TRBJ2-7
D: .
length: 15
V: TRBV4-3
size: once

CDR3: CASSPADLNYGYTF
DNA: TGTGCCAGCTCACCAGCGGATCTAAACTATGGCTACACCTTC
J: TRBJ1-2
D: .
length: 14
V: TRBV18
size: .

CDR3: CASSSESPPYNEQFF
DNA: TGCGCCAGCAGCTCCGAAAGCCCCCCCTACAATGAGCAGTTCTTC
J: TRBJ2-1
D: .
length: 15
V: TRBV4-1
size: .

CDR3: CASSLREGGNTIYF
DNA: TGCGCCAGCAGCCTCAGGGAAGGAGGAAACACCATATATTTT
J: TRBJ1-3
D: .
length: 14
V: TRBV5-1
size: .

CDR3: CASSPNTIGETQYF
DNA: TGTGCCAGCTCACCAAACACAATCGGGGAGACCCAGTACTTC
J: TRBJ2-5
D: .
length: 14
V: TRBV18
size: .

CDR3: CASSLRTGVNNSPLHF
DNA: TGTGCCAGCAGCTTAAGGACGGGGGTGAATAATTCACCCCTCCACTTT
J: TRBJ1-6
D: .
length: 16
V: TRBV7-2
size: .

CDR3: CASSSDRGTVSGYTF
DNA: TGTGCCAGCAGCTCGGACCGAGGGACAGTAAGTGGCTACACCTTC
J: TRBJ1-2
D: TRBD1
length: 15
V: TRBV5-4
size: .

CDR3: CASSGQGRYEQYF
DNA: TGTGCCAGCAGTGGTCAGGGGCGCTACGAGCAGTACTTC
J: TRBJ2-7
D: .
length: 13
V: TRBV2
size: .

CDR3: CASSYQGGDEQYF
DNA: TGTGCCAGCAGTTATCAGGGGGGAGACGAGCAGTACTTC
J: TRBJ2-7
D: .
length: 13
V: TRBV6-5
size: .

CDR3: CASSYQGSFYNEQFF
DNA: TGTGCCAGCAGTTATCAGGGGTCCTTCTACAATGAGCAGTTCTTC
J: TRBJ2-1
D: .
length: 15
V: TRBV6-6
size: .

CDR3: CASSFKDPGQGGGYTF
DNA: TGCGCCAGCAGCTTTAAAGACCCGGGACAGGGGGGTGGCTACACCTTC
J: TRBJ1-2
D: TRBD1
length: 16
V: TRBV5-1
size: once

CDR3: CASSLDIWQALTGELFF
DNA: TGTGCCAGCAGTTTAGATATTTGGCAGGCCCTTACCGGGGAGCTGTTTTTT
J: TRBJ2-2
D: .
length: 17
V: TRBV27
size: .

CDR3: CASSTRPGSNQPQHF
DNA: TGTGCCAGCAGTACCCGGCCAGGGAGCAATCAGCCCCAGCATTTT
J: TRBJ1-5
D: .
length: 15
V: TRBV27
size: .

CDR3: CASSQRLAGGLHEQYF
DNA: TGCGCCAGCAGCCAAAGACTGGCGGGGGGGCTGCACGAGCAGTACTTC
J: TRBJ2-7
D: TRBD2
length: 16
V: TRBV4-3
size: .

CDR3: CASDTPPSGGAGGANVLTF
DNA: TGCGCCAGCGACACCCCCCCTAGCGGGGGGGCCGGTGGGGCCAACGTCCTGACTTTC
J: TRBJ2-6
D: TRBD2
length: 19
V: TRBV23-1
size: .

CDR3: CASSPALGQGGYGYTF
DNA: TGTGCCAGCAGTCCGGCCCTGGGACAGGGGGGCTATGGCTACACCTTC
J: TRBJ1-2
D: TRBD1
length: 16
V: TRBV28
size: .

CDR3: CASSLRSPDRGRTEAFF
DNA: TGTGCCAGCAGTTTGCGGTCCCCCGACAGGGGTCGGACTGAAGCTTTCTTT
J: TRBJ1-1
D: TRBD1
length: 17
V: TRBV27
size: .

CDR3: CAISESKGGANTGELFF
DNA: TGTGCCATCAGTGAGTCGAAAGGCGGGGCGAACACCGGGGAGCTGTTTTTT
J: TRBJ2-2
D: .
length: 17
V: TRBV10-3
size: few

CDR3: CASSVETGRAKNIQYF
DNA: TGTGCCAGCAGCGTAGAGACAGGGCGAGCCAAAAACATTCAGTACTTC
J: TRBJ2-4
D: TRBD1
length: 16
V: TRBV9
size: .

CDR3: CASSTQSEIQETQYF
DNA: TGCGCCAGCAGCACCCAAAGCGAGATCCAAGAGACCCAGTACTTC
J: TRBJ2-5
D: .
length: 15
V: TRBV5-1
size: once